The 32 T cell receptor beta chains below come from one sample, sequenced in a study of cytomegalovirus exposure and HLA in healthy donors. 13 Jbeta primers and 60 Vbeta primers were used for the PCR. Measured with immunoSEQ multiplex PCR; TCRdb has only the in-frame clones, and not every one. The table includes 150,000 to 160,000 clones, 70% to 85% detected once. The source material was PBMCs. Receptor source: a woman aged 45-60 years in good health and CMV-seropositive.

V and J are TRBV29-1 and TRBJ2-7; D gene unclear. Trimming shortened V by 4 bases and J by 2 bases, and 9 bases separated the two germline ends. Germline-derived CDR1 and CDR2 are SQVTM and ANQGSEA. CDR3 length: 12 amino acids. The CDR3 sequence: CSVVVVTYEQYF. The CDR3 DNA is TGCAGCGTTGTGGTAGTTACCTACGAGCAGTACTTC.

The V gene is TRBV27, the J gene TRBJ2-3; 8 positions agree with TRBD1. The CDR3 is made up of 15 amino acids. CDR1 and CDR2 (germline): MNHEY, SMNVEV (reference sequence). Trimming at V came to 3 bases and at J to 3 bases, leaving 5 bases not matched to a gene. The CDR3 sequence is CASSFDRGGTDTQYF. Written as DNA, the CDR3 is TGTGCCAGCAGTTTCGACAGGGGTGGAACAGATACGCAGTATTTT.

This chain connects TRBV7-9 to TRBJ1-5; D not certain. Germline CDR1 is SEHNR and CDR2 is FQNEAQ (reference sequence). This CDR3 is built from 14 residues. V dropped 6 bases and J dropped 1 base, with 10 bases sitting between them. CDR3 sequence (DNA): TGTGCCAGCAGTCTAACGGGGAGCAATCAGCCCCAGCATTTT. This gives the protein CASSLTGSNQPQHF.

The chain recombines TRBV14 with TRBJ1-1; no clear D. CDR1 SGHDN and CDR2 FVKESK come from the germline V gene. This CDR3 contains 13 residues. Trimming removed 0 bases from V and 11 bases from J, with 13 bases in between. Written as DNA, the CDR3 is TGTGCCAGCAGCCAAGATTATGGTATCGGGGCTTTCTTT. Encoded protein: CASSQDYGIGAFF.

V is TRBV9 and J is TRBJ1-2; D gene ambiguous. CDR3 size: 15 residues. The germline gives CDR1 SGDLS, CDR2 YYNGEE. V was clipped by 0 bases and J by 4 bases, with 13 bases between them. DNA of the CDR3: TGTGCCAGCAGCGTAGGAGGCGTAGGCAGCTATGGCTACACCTTC. This sequence encodes CASSVGGVGSYGYTF.

The chain carries TRBV5-6 and TRBJ1-6; D is possibly TRBD1 (5 bases). V lost 4 bases and J lost 0, with 17 bases in between. CDR3 length: 18 amino acids. CDR1 is SGHDT and CDR2 is YYEEEE in the germline V gene. CDR3 loop: CASSHSGGRSSYNSPLHF. The CDR3 nucleotides are TGTGCCAGCAGCCATAGCGGGGGTCGGAGCTCCTATAATTCACCCCTCCACTTT.

V is TRBV6-1 and J is TRBJ2-1, with 8 bases that match TRBD1. J lost 7 bases, V lost 5 bases, and 1 base had no gene match. The CDR3 is made up of 12 amino acids. Germline V gives CDR1 MNHNS, CDR2 SASEGT. Here the CDR3 reads CASSRDRNEQFF. The CDR3 nucleotides are TGTGCCAGCAGTCGGGACAGGAATGAGCAGTTCTTC.

V and J are TRBV30 and TRBJ1-4; D perhaps matches TRBD1 (6 bases). The germline V gene has CDR1 GTSNPN and CDR2 SVGIG (reference sequence). Deletions cut 5 bases from V and 8 bases from J, with 15 bases between. The CDR3 totals 13 residues. CDR3 in DNA: TGTGCCTGGGCGGGGGGGGCCACGGAAAAACTGTTTTTT. Translating gives CAWAGGATEKLFF.

The chain has TRBV14 and TRBJ1-1, with TRBD1 matching over 7 bases. The CDR3 length is 15 residues. CDR1 and CDR2 from the germline V gene are SGHDN and FVKESK. J was trimmed by 11 bases and V by 5 bases; bases with no gene match: 17. The CDR3 DNA reads TGTGCCAGCAGCTCCTTACAGGGGATAGGTGTTGGGGCTTTCTTT. Translated, it gives CASSSLQGIGVGAFF.

The rearrangement joins TRBV5-1 to TRBJ2-2; the match to TRBD2 covers 8 bases. CDR3 length: 16 residues. After removal of 1 base from V and 7 bases from J, the junction contained 9 bases not matched to a gene. Germline CDR1 and CDR2: SGHRS and YFSETQ. CDR3 coding DNA: TGCGCCAGCAGCTTGATCAGCGGGGGTAATAGCGGGGAGCTGTTTTTT. Translated: CASSLISGGNSGELFF.

The chain is built from TRBV10-2 and TRBJ2-1; 9 nucleotides agree with TRBD1. Germline V lookup: CDR1 WSHSY, CDR2 SAAADI. V lost 3 bases and J lost 5; bases outside the gene matches: 5. This CDR3 has 15 residues. CDR3 region: CASSDGTGSNNEQFF. For the CDR3, the DNA is TGCGCCAGCAGTGATGGGACAGGGTCCAACAATGAGCAGTTCTTC.

In regard to this clone: The same CDR3 also results from other DNA sequences found in this sample. The rearrangement uses TRBV18 and TRBJ2-4; D not certain. This CDR3 has 14 amino acids. Germline loops: CDR1 KGHSH, CDR2 LQKENI. Trimming took off 2 bases at V and 0 bases at J, with 5 bases between the two ends. CDR3 in DNA: TGTGCCAGCTCACCAGGCCTAGCCAAAAACATTCAGTACTTC. This sequence encodes CASSPGLAKNIQYF.

This clone was seen only once. CDR3 DNA sequence: TGTGCCAGCAGGCGGGACAGCTCCTATAATTCACCCCTCCACTTT. This gives the protein CASRRDSSYNSPLHF. The genes are TRBV6-4 and TRBJ1-6; 7 bases map to TRBD1. J gave up 0 bases and V 6 bases, and 2 bases lay outside the gene matches. The germline CDR1 and CDR2 sequences are MRHNA and SNTAGT. The CDR3 is 15 amino acids.

The chain carries TRBV5-1 and TRBJ2-3, with 7 bases matching TRBD1. This CDR3 has 14 amino acids. CDR1 SGHRS and CDR2 YFSETQ come from the germline V gene. The V gene end was trimmed by 4 bases and the J gene end by 6 bases; junction bases not matched to a gene: 8. The CDR3 DNA reads TGCGCCAGCAGCACAGGGGACGCCTTCGATACGCAGTATTTT. This gives the protein CASSTGDAFDTQYF. The full variable domain, its missing parts supplied by reference TRBV5-1 and TRBJ2-3, is KAGVTQTPRYLIKTRGQQVTLSCSPISGHRSVSWYQQTPGQGLQFLFEYFSETQRNKGNFPGRFSGRQFSNSRSEMNVSTLELGDSALYLCASSTGDAFDTQYFGPGTRLTVL.

The chain combines TRBV2 with TRBJ2-1; a possible D gene is TRBD1 (6 bases). This CDR3 has 13 residues. Germline CDR1 and CDR2: SNHLY and FYNNEI. Trimming removed 6 bases at V and 4 bases at J, with 10 bases between. The CDR3 sequence is CASRIGQYNEQFF. CDR3 in DNA: TGTGCCAGCAGAATCGGACAGTACAATGAGCAGTTCTTC.

The chain has TRBV7-9 and TRBJ1-2, with a weak D call TRBD1 (5 bases). The CDR3 runs to 19 residues. Trimming took 5 bases from V and 4 from J, leaving 29 bases between them. Germline CDR1 SEHNR, CDR2 FQNEAQ (reference sequence). The CDR3 DNA reads as TGTGCCAGCAGCCCCGGGCGGGGGGGAGGCTCTCGGGAGATCTATGGCTACACCTTC. Translation gives CASSPGRGGGSREIYGYTF.

V gene TRBV6-5 combines with J gene TRBJ1-5, with D uncertain. The germline V gene encodes CDR1 MNHEY and CDR2 SVGAGI. Trimming took 7 bases from V and 5 from J, leaving 15 bases between them. The CDR3 consists of 14 residues. CDR3 loop: CASKRAGRDQPQHF. CDR3 in DNA: TGTGCCAGCAAGAGGGCTGGACGGGATCAGCCCCAGCATTTT.

The chain carries TRBV2 and TRBJ2-1; 7 nucleotides line up with TRBD1. The CDR3 contains 18 residues. V lost 6 bases, J lost 6 bases, and 20 bases stayed unmatched. Germline loops: CDR1 SNHLY, CDR2 FYNNEI. In DNA, the CDR3 is TGTGCCAGCAGATCCGAAGGGGGCGCATCCCTTTACTCCAATGAGCAGTTCTTC. Protein product: CASRSEGGASLYSNEQFF.

The CDR3 loop reads CASSLAGPNTEAFF. The CDR3 bases are TGTGCCAGCAGTCTTGCAGGTCCTAACACTGAAGCTTTCTTT. V is TRBV27 and J is TRBJ1-1; no reliable D call. V was pared by 5 bases and J by 2 bases, with 12 bases between. Germline CDR1 MNHEY, CDR2 SMNVEV (reference sequence). The CDR3 is made up of 14 amino acids.

CDR3 sequence: CASSLDMVRGNQPQHF. The CDR3 DNA reads as TGTGCCAGCAGCTTAGATATGGTCCGGGGGAATCAGCCCCAGCATTTT. The rearrangement uses TRBV7-2 and TRBJ1-5; tentatively, D is TRBD1 (5 bases). The CDR3 totals 16 residues. Germline CDR1 is SGHTA and CDR2 is FQGNSA. Between the trimmed V and J ends, which lost 1 base and 4 bases, there was a span of 14 bases.

This chain uses TRBV9 with TRBJ1-3, with D hard to call. The germline V gene has CDR1 SGDLS and CDR2 YYNGEE. The CDR3 contains 14 residues. V was shortened by 2 bases and J by 0 bases, with 6 bases between the two germline ends. Written as DNA, the CDR3 is TGTGCCAGCAGCGTTGAGAACTCTGGAAACACCATATATTTT. Translation: CASSVENSGNTIYF.

The sample holds a few counts of this clone. This rearrangement joins TRBV6-1 to TRBJ2-1, with TRBD1 matching over 8 bases. The J segment lost 4 bases and the V segment lost 7 bases, leaving 6 bases of the junction unmatched. Germline CDR1 MNHNS, CDR2 SASEGT. The CDR3 is 14 amino acids. This CDR3 reads CASKGGTGYNEQFF. CDR3 coding DNA: TGTGCCAGCAAAGGCGGGACAGGTTACAATGAGCAGTTCTTC.

The chain is built from TRBV7-9 and TRBJ2-7, with a weak D call TRBD1 (6 bases). This CDR3 has 12 residues. The germline V gene has CDR1 SEHNR and CDR2 FQNEAQ (reference sequence). V lost 5 bases, J lost 7 bases, and 12 bases lay in between. CDR3 residues: CASSPTGREQYF. In nucleotides, the CDR3 is TGTGCCAGCAGCCCAACAGGGCGGGAGCAGTACTTC.

The V gene is TRBV13, the J gene TRBJ2-7; TRBD2 matches at 8 bases. J was trimmed by 9 bases and V by 5 bases; bases with no gene match: 12. The CDR3 contains 14 residues. CDR1 and CDR2 (germline): PRHDT, FYEKMQ (reference sequence). The CDR3 protein is CASSRGGFYDGQYF. CDR3 DNA sequence: TGTGCCAGCAGCCGGGGGGGTTTTTACGACGGGCAGTACTTC.

This clone has a single count. The chain uses TRBV5-1 and TRBJ2-2, with 10 bases aligning to TRBD1. The trim removed 4 bases at V and 7 bases at J, leaving 7 bases unmatched. Germline V gene lookup returns CDR1 SGHRS and CDR2 YFSETQ. CDR3 length: 15 amino acids. CDR3 in DNA: TGCGCCAGCAGCCCTGACAGGGGGCAAAGCGGGGAGCTGTTTTTT. The encoded protein is CASSPDRGQSGELFF.

The V and J genes are TRBV6-1 and TRBJ1-1; the D gene is possibly TRBD1 (5 bases). Germline CDR1 and CDR2: MNHNS and SASEGT. The length of the CDR3 is 13 residues. V lost 5 bases, J lost 1 base, and 8 bases lay in between. CDR3 DNA sequence: TGTGCCAGCAGTACTCAGGGGAACACTGAAGCTTTCTTT. This encodes CASSTQGNTEAFF.

The chain carries TRBV29-1 and TRBJ1-2, with TRBD1 as a possible D gene (6 bases). V was clipped by 5 bases and J by 8 bases, with 12 bases between them. The CDR3 sequence is 11 residues long. Germline V lookup: CDR1 SQVTM, CDR2 ANQGSEA. The CDR3 DNA follows: TGCAGCGTTTCAGGGGCTGGAGGCTACACCTTC. Translating gives CSVSGAGGYTF.

In this sample, this clone turned up a few times. The chain links TRBV5-1 to TRBJ1-2; D perhaps matches TRBD1 (6 bases). This CDR3 has 14 residues. V lost 4 bases and J lost 4, with 14 bases in between. CDR1 is SGHRS and CDR2 is YFSETQ in the germline V gene. The CDR3 DNA sequence: TGCGCCAGCAGCCCCAACAGGGCCCTCTATGGCTACACCTTC. Its protein product is CASSPNRALYGYTF. The full variable domain, with the rest looked up from reference TRBV5-1 and TRBJ1-2, is KAGVTQTPRYLIKTRGQQVTLSCSPISGHRSVSWYQQTPGQGLQFLFEYFSETQRNKGNFPGRFSGRQFSNSRSEMNVSTLELGDSALYLCASSPNRALYGYTFGSGTRLTVV.

The chain links TRBV5-4 to TRBJ2-3; D possibly corresponds to TRBD1 (6 bases). The CDR3 runs 13 residues. The germline gives CDR1 SGHNT, CDR2 YYREEE (reference sequence). V was pared by 5 bases and J by 4 bases, with 11 bases between. CDR3 sequence: CASRKGDADTQYF. The CDR3 DNA sequence: TGTGCCAGCAGGAAGGGGGATGCAGATACGCAGTATTTT.

As regards this clone: One junction end disagrees with the germline gene, perhaps due to a read error. The V call is TRBV7-7, the J call TRBJ2-2, with 8 bases lining up with TRBD1. The CDR3 totals 16 residues. CDR1 is SSHAT, CDR2 FNYEAQ, per germline (reference sequence). In nucleotides, the CDR3 is TGTGCTAGCAGCCGAGGGACAGGCGTGAACACCGGGGAGCTGTTTTTT. Residues: CASSRGTGVNTGELFF.

V is TRBV6-5 and J is TRBJ2-7; D is unclear. Germline-derived CDR1 and CDR2 are MNHEY and SVGAGI. This CDR3 is built from 13 residues. Trimming cost V 6 bases and J 3 bases, with 12 bases left between them. CDR3 loop: CASRRGLNYEQYF. In DNA, the CDR3 is TGTGCCAGCAGAAGAGGCCTTAACTACGAGCAGTACTTC.

The chain carries TRBV5-1 and TRBJ2-1; 7 bases are a match to TRBD1. CDR3 length: 14 residues. Germline V gene data show CDR1 as SGHRS and CDR2 as YFSETQ. Trimming at V came to 6 bases and at J to 7 bases, leaving 10 bases not matched to a gene. Here the CDR3 reads CASKTGDIWNEQFF. DNA for the CDR3: TGCGCCAGCAAAACAGGGGATATTTGGAATGAGCAGTTCTTC. Complete variable domain (other parts from reference TRBV5-1 and TRBJ2-1): KAGVTQTPRYLIKTRGQQVTLSCSPISGHRSVSWYQQTPGQGLQFLFEYFSETQRNKGNFPGRFSGRQFSNSRSEMNVSTLELGDSALYLCASKTGDIWNEQFFGPGTRLTVL.